This T cell receptor beta chain was sequenced in a study of ipilimumab plus nivolumab after autologous stem cell transplantation. Only in-frame clones appear in the TCRdb table, and some are missing; sequencing was by immunoSEQ multiplex PCR. The table lists over 15,000 clones, 79% of them singletons. In germline, CDR1 is WNHNN, CDR2 SYGVQD (reference sequence). V lost 7 bases to trimming and J lost 0 bases, with 13 bases between them. There are 15 residues in the CDR3. Here the sequenced sample was PBMCs, taken in a trial of ipilimumab plus nivolumab as post-transplant consolidation. This receptor was identified in a male donor with diffuse large B-cell lymphoma. The V gene is TRBV10-1, the J gene TRBJ1-3, with D tentatively TRBD1 (6 bases). This CDR3 is CASIMDRSSGNTIYF. The CDR3 DNA reads as TGCGCCAGCATCATGGACAGATCCTCTGGAAACACCATATATTTT.